Here is one T cell receptor beta chain with its context. The antigen is not known. The data originate from a study of vaccination and CD4 T cells after COVID-19. Across the study: Four females and six males made up the convalescents, two of whom were Hispanic.

Treatment denoted: approximately 10-day PBMC culture with coronavirus spike peptide pools or control peptides (ViraFEST assay). Sequenced with the Oncomine TCR Beta short-read assay was DNA taken from cultured CD4+ T cells. TCRdb itself ran the PCR reads through MiXCR, one entry per CDR3 protein. In the table there are 14,000 to 15,000 distinct CDR3 sequences, roughly half of which are singletons. The junction had 5 bases not matched to a gene; V was cut back by 2 bases and J by 6 bases. Germline CDR1 reads MNHEY; CDR2 reads SVGEGT. This CDR3 has 15 amino acids. This TCR derives from a human donor who had recovered from COVID-19. Sequences were obtained from CD4+ T cells from blood, cultured in vitro. V usage is TRBV6-2 or TRBV6-3 and J usage is TRBJ2-3; 10 bases are shared with TRBD1. CDR3 sequence (DNA): TGTGCCAGCAGTTACGGGGACAGGGGCCAGGATACGCAGTATTTT. Its protein product is CASSYGDRGQDTQYF.